Reported below is one T cell receptor (beta chain). Original handling: Amplification with reference gene primers provided the estimates of nucleated cell counts. Data came from immunoSEQ multiplex PCR; TCRdb stores just in-frame clones and leaves some out. The V and J calls and clone size are taken from that table; D and trimming were inferred from the DNA. Altogether more than 250,000 clones are present, about 82% being singletons, with the ten largest covering 1.5% to 2%. The sample comes from a study of blood T cell repertoires in COVID-19. Overall study: Donors in the United States, Italy and Spain gave samples during acute or convalescent COVID-19. T cells, B-cell-depleted T cells, or PBMCs provided the cDNA or gDNA that served as material.

The source material was peripheral blood. The source is a woman aged 50 to 65 with acute or convalescent COVID-19.

CDR3 loop: CASSQTLLLAGVVTQYF. The CDR3 region has the DNA TGTGCCAGCAGCCAGACCCTCCTACTAGCGGGAGTTGTTACGCAGTATTTT. The rearrangement uses TRBV4-2 and TRBJ2-3, with 11 bases identical to TRBD2. The V and J ends lost 3 bases and 8 bases, in that order; junction bases with no gene match: 13. The CDR3 runs 17 residues. Germline loops: CDR1 LGHNA, CDR2 YNFKEQ.